The subject of this entry is one T cell receptor beta chain. There is no known antigen for this receptor. The sample holds no much larger clone one base away, and base qualities are not on file. For this chain, trimming is 2 bases at the V end and 7 bases at the J end, and the number of junction bases without a gene match is 16. The germline V gene yields SNHLY for CDR1 and FYNNEI for CDR2. From the cysteine through the phenylalanine, the CDR3 covers 19 amino acids. Of the read, only the CDR3 DNA is kept; its 57 bases are in frame from base 1. Separate from the approximately 730-subject first cohort, the validation cohort of 120 subjects was the group to which the donors belonged. This sample was taken from a study of cytomegalovirus exposure and HLA in healthy donors (dated by TCRdb to between 2016 and 2019). Study-level background: According to a later analysis, the 120 or so validation repertoires were produced on the same platform as the roughly 600 repertoires of the first cohort. To predict cytomegalovirus infection status, the study combined high-throughput TCR immunosequencing, statistical association of individual TCRs with disease status, and machine learning. Besides the first cohort of approximately 670 subjects, a separate validation cohort made up of over 95 different subjects was used. The study was designed to test whether signatures of past pathogen exposure could be identified by cataloging public T cell receptors.

Broader findings and caveats from the paper: Most TCR sequences were observed very rarely across donors, whereas some public TCRs were present in many individuals. The study listed around 160 TCR beta chains as associated with cytomegalovirus. A later analysis found that TCRs clustered in the first cohort also tended to co-occur in the 95 to 150 validation repertoires, with roughly 95% of cluster scores above 0. In both the original and validation cohorts, the classifier was reported to diagnose cytomegalovirus status with high specificity and sensitivity. The validation cohort had no HLA typing available for a later analysis, so co-occurrence within that cohort was assessed over all 130 or so repertoires. In vitro tests confirmed that a few of the cytomegalovirus-associated TCR beta chains recognize cytomegalovirus antigens. It was suggested by the authors that the approach could potentially be generalized to other disease states and immunological phenotypes.

Library method: the immunoSEQ multiplex PCR assay. The original methods were these. A statistical classification framework was built to diagnose cytomegalovirus status from the catalog of TCR beta chain sequences. Sourced from immuneACCESS, this table was stored by TCRdb with only in-frame sequences that have V and J called. A share of the clones is absent; for the studies checked, an unresolved V gene accounts for under half, and the remainder has no known explanation. V and J calls and clone size are copied from that table; D and trimming were computed from the DNA. This sample comprises a few hundred thousand clones, roughly 90% of them detected only once. The top ten hold over 0.85% of the sample.

The sequence is built from TRBV2 and TRBJ2-3, with TRBD2 identical over 12 junction bases. Source material: PBMCs. The receptor's source is a woman between 18 and 29 years old in good health and CMV-seronegative. The sequence in DNA is TGTGCCAGCAGTGAATATCTTCTCCAGCGACTAGCGGGAGCCAATACGCAGTATTTT. Its protein is CASSEYLLQRLAGANTQYF.